Sequencing of this TCR beta chain was carried out in a study of T cell responses to AZD1222 COVID-19 vaccine (dated by TCRdb to about 2021). As for the study more broadly: AZD1222 recipients with second doses at about 4 weeks or about 12 weeks were pooled, because spike-specific TCR depth and breadth did not differ between schedules. Enrollment into the trials was organized by age into subgroups of 18-55, 56-69 and 70-plus years, and those subgroups contained 148, 28 and 57 TCR-sequenced participants, respectively. TCR sequencing covered more than 230 trial participants: 200 to 210 given two doses of AZD1222 and 26 given two doses of MenACWY control vaccine.

The junction carries 10 bases between V and J, which are trimmed by 4 bases and 0 bases respectively. CDR1 and CDR2 were assigned from the germline V gene as SGHTA and FQGTGA. The CDR3 covers 15 residues, taking in both the cysteine and the phenylalanine. Here the CDR3 DNA is all that survives: 45 bases in frame from base 1. In regard to this clone: It lacks a known antigen. The input lacks base qualities; no much larger clone sits a single base away.

Broad study findings and their caveats: Participants were mostly white British, with more females than males. The authors suggested clonal diversity may have been underestimated. Conclusions about previously exposed vaccinees are limited, since just a handful of AZD1222 recipients were seropositive for SARS-CoV-2 at baseline. CD4 TCRs associated with the vaccine covered the entire spike protein, and the dominant responses were in regions 160-218 and 743-854. Spike-specific TCR breadth and depth rose significantly after two AZD1222 doses compared with day 0 and with MenACWY recipients. Because no day 14 peak-response samples were available, repertoires were characterized only after the peak T cell response. In the small 56-69-year group, the increase in depth fell short of significance, most likely because of low power. Reportedly, almost half of the unique spike-specific TCRs recognized epitopes lying outside the regions that are mutated in the B.1.351 and B.1.1.7 variants.

The intended sense of this specimen's time point label: baseline before first vaccination. The vaccinee samples were drawn from two UK trials, COV001 and COV002, one of which was a single-blind randomized controlled phase 2/3 trial testing AZD1222 (ChAdOx1 nCoV-19) in healthy adults. For TCRbeta chain sequencing, PBMC samples from trial participants were taken at day 0 and at day 28 after the second dose. The CDR3 regions of human TCRbeta chains were analyzed by immunosequencing. On the authors' methods: TCRs in the repertoires were compared against a reference library of SARS-CoV-2-specific TCRs that had been generated with the MIRA antigen-specificity platform. Breadth was defined as the fraction of unique TCRs that were SARS-CoV-2-associated. Depth was defined as the fraction of total T cells that were SARS-CoV-2-associated. Using the MIRA data, every spike-specific TCR was mapped to the spike region that the TCR reacted to and assigned to either a CD4 or a CD8 class. Log10-transformed breadth and depth values were compared by one-way ANOVA with Sidak's multiple comparisons tests. TCRdb limited this immuneACCESS table to in-frame rearrangements with V and J called. A share of clones is missing; checked studies link under half to unresolved V genes, and the rest is unexplained. For V, J and clone size, that table is used; D and trimming come from the DNA. This sample holds roughly 35,000 clones; 86% were observed only once. Together, the top ten hold 5.5% to 7.5% of the sample.

This clonotype was sampled from an adult in good health. This material consisted of peripheral blood, taken on day 0 of AZD1222 vaccination. The chain links TRBV7-3 with TRBJ1-3; the D gene cannot be named for sure. The DNA is TGTGCCAGCAGCTGGCAGGCGAACTCTGGAAACACCATATATTTT. The translation is CASSWQANSGNTIYF.